This is a list of T cell receptor beta chains from one sample in a study of blood T cells in healthy people across ages. TCRdb re-called the 5' RACE reads with MiXCR, one entry per CDR3 protein. Of about 2 million distinct CDR3 sequences listed, roughly 52% are singletons. Sequenced material: blood. Every receptor here comes from a woman aged 40 to 50 in good health. The CDR3 runs from the conserved cysteine through the conserved F or W.

V: TRBV13; J: TRBJ2-1; CDR3: CASSLRGVNEQFF
V: TRBV7-2; J: -; CDR3: CASSLARGNEQYF
V: TRBV7-2; J: TRBJ2-7; CDR3: CASSLVPTYEQYF
V: TRBV20-1; J: TRBJ2-7; CDR3: CSATVYEQYF
V: TRBV6-5; J: TRBJ1-4; CDR3: CASSPVVGEKLFF
V: TRBV6-1; J: TRBJ1-5; CDR3: CASRVPVSPGFAGNQPQHF
V: TRBV7-9; J: TRBJ1-6; CDR3: CASSNRQGYNSPLHF
V: TRBV5-1; J: TRBJ2-3; CDR3: CASSLVTGKTDTQYF
V: TRBV4-2; J: TRBJ2-1; CDR3: CASSPDPTSGVQFF
V: TRBV27; J: TRBJ1-6; CDR3: CASSPWGGNSPLHF
V: TRBV7-9; J: -; CDR3: CASSPGGAYNEQYF
V: TRBV5-1; J: TRBJ2-3; CDR3: CASSWDFEDTQYF
V: TRBV20-1; J: TRBJ2-7; CDR3: CSALLPLRGYEQYF
V: TRBV20-1; J: TRBJ2-3; CDR3: CSASTGLLSTDTQYF
V: TRBV13; J: TRBJ1-4; CDR3: CASSLGAGGQLFF
V: TRBV12-3/TRBV12-4; J: TRBJ2-6; CDR3: CASSLRGVRSGANVLTF
V: TRBV4-3; J: TRBJ2-7; CDR3: CASSRHGGPSYEQYF
V: TRBV12-3/TRBV12-4; J: TRBJ2-7; CDR3: CAGSDPAGLPYEQYF
V: TRBV7-9; J: TRBJ2-5; CDR3: CASSPAGPYQETQYF
V: TRBV4-3; J: TRBJ2-3; CDR3: CASSHSGRTEADTQYF
V: TRBV4-1; J: -; CDR3: CASSQIGRGNEQYF
V: TRBV20-1; J: -; CDR3: CSASLEAETQYF
V: TRBV7-2; J: -; CDR3: CASSFVGTPSRETQYF
V: TRBV20-1; J: TRBJ1-5; CDR3: CSARVSGQPQHF
V: TRBV20-1; J: TRBJ2-5; CDR3: CSARGVGGRGPGEKTQYF
V: TRBV12-3/TRBV12-4; J: TRBJ1-4; CDR3: CASSPPNNEKLFF
V: TRBV15; J: TRBJ2-7; CDR3: CATSADRVGDEQYF
V: TRBV20-1; J: TRBJ2-1; CDR3: CSARDFGTITSSYNEQFF
V: TRBV5-1; J: TRBJ2-3; CDR3: CASSLGLADGSDTQYF
V: TRBV20-1; J: TRBJ2-5; CDR3: CSASAGTSGGKGETQYF
V: TRBV12-3/TRBV12-4; J: TRBJ1-6; CDR3: CASSRRDRGNSPLHF
V: TRBV12-3/TRBV12-4; J: TRBJ2-7; CDR3: CASTITLGQGVYEQYF
V: TRBV18; J: TRBJ1-5; CDR3: CASSPHRESQPQHF
V: TRBV4-1; J: -; CDR3: CASSQGLRGAYEQYF
V: TRBV28; J: TRBJ2-1; CDR3: CASPYARGCHNEQFF
V: TRBV6-2/TRBV6-3; J: TRBJ1-2; CDR3: CASSYVPRGLPYGYTF
V: TRBV5-6; J: -; CDR3: CASSLWGGPSGICEQYF
V: TRBV14; J: TRBJ2-7; CDR3: CVSSHIAGWPYEQYF
V: TRBV6-5; J: TRBJ2-5; CDR3: CASSSWVSYNEQYF
V: TRBV12-3/TRBV12-4; J: TRBJ2-7; CDR3: CASSLGSISSYEQYF
V: TRBV9; J: TRBJ2-3; CDR3: CASSVETATDTQYF
V: TRBV20-1; J: TRBJ2-6; CDR3: CSAQPGLLNSGANVLTF
V: TRBV5-1; J: TRBJ1-2; CDR3: CASSFSQGAPGYTF
V: TRBV4-2; J: TRBJ2-1; CDR3: CASSPAGTGDYNEQFF
V: TRBV9; J: TRBJ2-5; CDR3: CASSGGTSRETQYF
V: TRBV6-5; J: TRBJ2-3; CDR3: CASSFRLAAGTDTQYF
V: TRBV6-6; J: TRBJ1-1; CDR3: CASTQGGREAFF
V: TRBV20-1; J: TRBJ1-4; CDR3: CSAREQGAGHEKLFF
V: TRBV12-3/TRBV12-4; J: TRBJ1-2; CDR3: CASSPNRGQGYGYTF
V: TRBV10-3; J: TRBJ2-5; CDR3: CAIRADRQETQYF
V: TRBV6-2/TRBV6-3; J: TRBJ1-1; CDR3: CASSPGTGGMNTEAFF
V: TRBV28; J: TRBJ2-5; CDR3: CASSWNKRLATKETQYF
V: TRBV4-3; J: TRBJ2-5; CDR3: CASSQDRGRIQETQYF
V: TRBV9; J: TRBJ1-2; CDR3: CASSVPQGGRTSYTF
V: TRBV7-2; J: TRBJ2-3; CDR3: CASSLDPRAGGGDTQYF